This T cell receptor beta chain derives from a study of graft-versus-host responses after intestinal transplantation. Study-wide context: Recipients had multivisceral, liver-intestinal, or isolated intestinal transplants.

Comments on this clone: Antigen unknown.

Study-wide points: The marrow of recipients harbored GvH clones, and ileum or blood showed some of them first.

The CDR3 is made up of 13 amino acids. Per the germline V gene, CDR1 is SGHAT and CDR2 is FQDESV (reference sequence). The V and J ends lost 6 bases and 0 bases respectively, with 9 bases between them. The table came from immunoSEQ multiplex PCR; TCRdb's copy has only in-frame clones and leaves some out. The repertoire holds about 89,000 clones, with 94% as singletons. Sequencing used unstimulated CD4+ T cells sorted from spleen or lymph node cells, obtained before transplant. V gene TRBV11-1 combines with J gene TRBJ2-7, with D unclear. This clonotype was sampled from a human donor who was the organ donor for an intestinal transplant. CDR3 coding DNA: TGTGCCAGCAGGCATGACACCTCCTACGAGCAGTACTTC. Translated, it gives CASRHDTSYEQYF.